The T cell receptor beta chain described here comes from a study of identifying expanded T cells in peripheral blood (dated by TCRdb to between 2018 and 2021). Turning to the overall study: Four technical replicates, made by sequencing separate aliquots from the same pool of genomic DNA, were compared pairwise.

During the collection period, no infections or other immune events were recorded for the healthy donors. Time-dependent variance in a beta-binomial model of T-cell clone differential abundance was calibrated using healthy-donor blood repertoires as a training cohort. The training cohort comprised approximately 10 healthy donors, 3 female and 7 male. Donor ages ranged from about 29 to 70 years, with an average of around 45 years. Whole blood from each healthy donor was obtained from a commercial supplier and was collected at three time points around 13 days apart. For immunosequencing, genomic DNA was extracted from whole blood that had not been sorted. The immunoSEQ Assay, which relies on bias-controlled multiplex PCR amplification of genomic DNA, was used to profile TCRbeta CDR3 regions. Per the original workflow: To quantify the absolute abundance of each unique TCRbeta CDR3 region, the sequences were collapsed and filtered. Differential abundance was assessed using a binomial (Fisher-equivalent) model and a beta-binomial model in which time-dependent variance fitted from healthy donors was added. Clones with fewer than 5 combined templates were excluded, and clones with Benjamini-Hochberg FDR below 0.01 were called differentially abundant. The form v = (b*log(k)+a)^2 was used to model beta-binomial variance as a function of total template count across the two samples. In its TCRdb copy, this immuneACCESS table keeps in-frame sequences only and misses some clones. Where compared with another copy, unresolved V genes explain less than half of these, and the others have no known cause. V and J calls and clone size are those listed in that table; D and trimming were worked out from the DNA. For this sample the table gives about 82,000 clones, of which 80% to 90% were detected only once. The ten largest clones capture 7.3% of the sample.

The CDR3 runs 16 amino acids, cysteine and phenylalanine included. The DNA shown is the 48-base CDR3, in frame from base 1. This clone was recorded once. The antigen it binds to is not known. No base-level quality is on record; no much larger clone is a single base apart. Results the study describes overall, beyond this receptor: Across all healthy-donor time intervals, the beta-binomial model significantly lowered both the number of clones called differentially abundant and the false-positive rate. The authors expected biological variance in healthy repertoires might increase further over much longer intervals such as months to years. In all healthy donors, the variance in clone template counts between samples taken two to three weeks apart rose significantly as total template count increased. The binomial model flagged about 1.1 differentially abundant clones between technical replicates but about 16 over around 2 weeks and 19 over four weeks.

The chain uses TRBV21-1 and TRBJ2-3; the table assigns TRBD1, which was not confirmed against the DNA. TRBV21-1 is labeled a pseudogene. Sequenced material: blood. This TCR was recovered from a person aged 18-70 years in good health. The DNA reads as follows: TGTGCCAGCAGCAAAGATGAGGACAGGGGGGACGATACGCAGTATTTT. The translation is CASSKDEDRGDDTQYF.